These T cell receptor beta chains were read from a single sample in a study of shared clonotypes between healthy human individuals. Using immunoSEQ multiplex PCR, the repertoire was profiled, and TCRdb retains in-frame clones only, with some absent. The sample holds about 710,000 clones, about three quarters seen once. Sequencing was done on a sample of memory CD4+ T cells sorted from blood. The source is a woman under 40 in good health. Both conserved end residues are trimmed from each CDR3. Fields, in order: V gene, J gene, CDR3 protein.

TRBV11-2	TRBJ2-5	ASSLDQRTGVTTQY
TRBV4-1	TRBJ2-1	ASSPPLGNEQF
TRBV6-5	TRBJ2-5	ASSYGGRGVQETQY
TRBV11-1	TRBJ2-1	ASSLDRRGRGEQF
TRBV5-4	TRBJ1-2	ASSLADRGFTA
TRBV19	TRBJ1-1	ASSMGDGDTEAF
TRBV9	TRBJ2-3	ASSTGLSVTDTQY
TRBV2	TRBJ2-7	ASSVREYEQY
TRBV11-3	TRBJ2-1	ASSLSFRNEQF
TRBV6-5	TRBJ2-7	ASRVPGSSYEQY
TRBV28	TRBJ2-7	ASRTGRRFYEQY
TRBV11-2	TRBJ2-7	ASSFLDRAYEQY
TRBV28	TRBJ2-3	ASTDAISADTQY
TRBV25-1	TRBJ2-1	ASSDSAGGPSNEQF
TRBV28	TRBJ1-1	ASSGQPNTEAF
TRBV7-2	TRBJ2-2	ASSHGGELF
TRBV5-1	TRBJ1-3	ASSLDVNSGNTIY
TRBV2	TRBJ1-5	ASRRDGNQPQH
TRBV27	TRBJ2-1	ASSLAGPYNEQF
TRBV2	TRBJ2-7	ASSGAGLALSYEQY
TRBV11-3	TRBJ2-2	ASSFQGTGELF
TRBV5-1	TRBJ1-1	ASSWVEGGTEAF
TRBV5-6	TRBJ2-5	ASRFGRVETQY
TRBV5-1	TRBJ2-2	ASSLSGGHGELF
TRBV2	TRBJ2-5	ASTEPSGGTQY
TRBV28	TRBJ1-2	ASSFRREGYT
TRBV6-1	TRBJ2-5	ASSEALQGQETQY
TRBV18	TRBJ2-2	ASSPRLRAYPTQNTGELF